These T cell receptor beta chains were read from a single sample in a study of cytomegalovirus exposure and HLA in healthy donors. Measured with immunoSEQ multiplex PCR; TCRdb has only the in-frame clones, and not every one. The sample carries roughly 200,000 clones, 83% recorded once. Sequencing was carried out using PBMCs. These receptors all stem from a man aged 40-50 years in good health and CMV-seropositive. Each CDR3 is given with its conserved first and last residue. The D gene is left open where the match is weak. Not all rows give a size; the values are once, few, many and, for expanded clones, a class.

v_gene,j_gene,abundance,d_gene,CDR3nt,CDR3aa
TRBV29-1,TRBJ2-1,.,TRBD1,TGCAGCTCCCGGGACAGGGGAGACAATGAGCAGTTCTTC,CSSRDRGDNEQFF
TRBV6-1,TRBJ1-5,.,.,TGTGCCAGCAGTGCCTGGATAGGGGGAAGCAATCAGCCCCAGCATTTT,CASSAWIGGSNQPQHF
TRBV5-6,TRBJ2-3,few,.,TGTGCCAGCAGCCTGGGGCCGGAGACTAGCACAGATACGCAGTATTTT,CASSLGPETSTDTQYF
TRBV2,TRBJ1-2,.,.,TGTGCCAGCAGTGCCGGGACTCTAAACTATGGCTACACCTTC,CASSAGTLNYGYTF
TRBV20-1,TRBJ2-7,.,.,TGCAGTGCTCTATTAAGAGAGGAGCAGTACTTC,CSALLREEQYF
TRBV30,TRBJ1-3,few,.,TGTGCCTGGAGTGTACTGCCTTCGGGAAACACCATATATTTT,CAWSVLPSGNTIYF
TRBV15,TRBJ2-1,.,TRBD1,TGTGCCACCAGCATGCTAGGACAGGGCCTGTACAATGAGCAGTTCTTC,CATSMLGQGLYNEQFF
TRBV2,TRBJ2-6,.,.,TGTGCCAGCACCATTGAAGGGGCTGGGGCCAACGGCCTGACTTTC,CASTIEGAGANGLTF
TRBV5-5,TRBJ2-2,.,TRBD1,TGTGCCAGCAGCCTGTACCGGGACAGCGACACCGGGGAGCTGTTTTTT,CASSLYRDSDTGELFF
TRBV10-3,TRBJ2-7,few,TRBD1,TGTGCCACCGAACAGGGGGCCAGCGAGCAGTACTTC,CATEQGASEQYF
TRBV9,TRBJ2-7,.,TRBD1,TGTGCCAGCAGCGTAGCCGGGACAGGGACCTACGAGCAGTACTTC,CASSVAGTGTYEQYF
TRBV29-1,TRBJ2-4,.,.,TGCAGCGCAGGACAGCTTGAGAACAGTCAGTACTTC,CSAGQLENSQYF
TRBV19,TRBJ1-1,.,.,TGTGCCAGTAGTACTTGGACACCCCACACTGAAGCTTTCTTT,CASSTWTPHTEAFF
TRBV2,TRBJ1-1,few,TRBD1,TGTGCCAGCAGTGAAGAGGGGACAGGAGCTTTCTTT,CASSEEGTGAFF
TRBV27,TRBJ1-1,.,TRBD1,TGTGCCAGCAGCCAGGGGGCGCGGGAAGCTTTCTTT,CASSQGAREAFF
TRBV2,TRBJ2-3,few,.,TGTGCCAGCAGTGACAGGGGTGGACTCGCAGATACGCAGTATTTT,CASSDRGGLADTQYF
TRBV29-1,TRBJ1-2,once,.,TGCAGCGTGGACAGTCCACGGCTTCTGGGCTACACCTTC,CSVDSPRLLGYTF
TRBV6-1,TRBJ2-5,.,TRBD1,TGTGCCAGCAGTGAAATTTCGCGACAGGGGCAAGAGACCCAGTACTTC,CASSEISRQGQETQYF
TRBV19,TRBJ1-5,once,TRBD1,TGTGCCAGTAGGGACCCAGGACAGGGCCTCTCTCAGCCCCAGCATTTT,CASRDPGQGLSQPQHF
TRBV5-5,TRBJ2-1,few,TRBD2,TGTGCCAGCAGCTTGGTTGCGAGCGGGAGCTCCTACAATGAGCAGTTCTTC,CASSLVASGSSYNEQFF
TRBV19,TRBJ2-1,.,TRBD2,TGTGCCAGTAGTACTTACCTACTAGGGGACTTAGCGGGAGGGCCCTACAATGAGCAGTTCTTC,CASSTYLLGDLAGGPYNEQFF
TRBV10-1,TRBJ2-1,.,TRBD2,TGCGCCAGCAGTGCGGTAGCGGGAGTTTTCAATGAGCAGTTCTTC,CASSAVAGVFNEQFF
TRBV6-5,TRBJ1-1,.,TRBD1,TGTGCCAGCAGGCGACAGGGGAGGAACACTGAAGCTTTCTTT,CASRRQGRNTEAFF
TRBV5-4,TRBJ2-1,.,TRBD1,TGTGCCAGCCAACCAGGGGGCGCGGGCAATGAGCAGTTCTTC,CASQPGGAGNEQFF
TRBV19,TRBJ2-2,few,.,TGTGCCAGTCGCCGGGACACGAACACCGGGGAGCTGTTTTTT,CASRRDTNTGELFF
TRBV5-6,TRBJ1-2,few,TRBD1,TGTGCCAGCAGAAGGGACAGAACTAACTATGGCTACACCTTC,CASRRDRTNYGYTF
TRBV7-8,TRBJ1-5,once,.,TGTGCCAGCAGCTCCGGTCGGGTATTCAATCAGCCCCAGCATTTT,CASSSGRVFNQPQHF
TRBV9,TRBJ2-2,.,.,TGTGCCAGCAGCGCCACAGCCGCCGGGGAGCTGTTTTTT,CASSATAAGELFF
TRBV9,TRBJ1-2,.,TRBD1,TGTGCCAGCAGCGTAGACAGGGGGAGCTATGGCTACACCTTC,CASSVDRGSYGYTF
TRBV30,TRBJ1-3,once,.,TGTGCCTGGAGTGCTTTACTTGGAAACACCATATATTTT,CAWSALLGNTIYF
TRBV5-1,TRBJ2-7,.,TRBD1,TGCGCCAGCAGCTGGACCGGGACAGGGGGCGTTTTCACCAACGAGCAGTACTTC,CASSWTGTGGVFTNEQYF
TRBV5-4,TRBJ2-5,.,TRBD1,TGTGCCAGCAGCTTGGGACAGGGCCGTCAAGAGGCCCAGTACTTC,CASSLGQGRQEAQYF
TRBV7-8,TRBJ2-2,.,.,TGTGCCAGCAGCCTAACTAGGTTTACCGGGGAGCTGTTTTTT,CASSLTRFTGELFF
TRBV5-6,TRBJ2-2,.,TRBD1,TGTGCCAGCAGTTACGGTGGGGGGACAGGGTCGACCGGGGAGCTGTTTTTT,CASSYGGGTGSTGELFF
TRBV6-6,TRBJ1-3,.,.,TGTGCCAGCAGCCCCCGCATCCGTGCGAACACCATATATTTT,CASSPRIRANTIYF
TRBV11-2,TRBJ2-7,once,.,TGTGCCAGCAGCTTAGAACCAGCGGCCCTCTACGAGCAGTACTTC,CASSLEPAALYEQYF
TRBV12-2,TRBJ2-5,.,.,TGTGCAAGTCGCACCCAAGGGGGCGGGAACTCCCCTCCTGCGTACCAAGAGACCCAGTACTTC,CASRTQGGGNSPPAYQETQYF
TRBV7-2,TRBJ1-4,.,.,TGTGCCAGCAGCCCTCTCATCCGGGGGGTGGGCGAAAAACTGTTTTTT,CASSPLIRGVGEKLFF
TRBV5-1,TRBJ2-1,.,TRBD2,TGCGCCAGCAGACTAGCGGGAGGTCCCTACAATGAGCAGTTCTTC,CASRLAGGPYNEQFF
TRBV5-5,TRBJ2-7,.,TRBD2,TGTGCCAGCAGCCCCGGGACTAACTACGAGCAGTACTTC,CASSPGTNYEQYF
TRBV9,TRBJ1-6,.,TRBD1,TGTGCCAGCAGCGTAGACCCGGGACAAACAGGGGGTAATTCACCCCTCCACTTT,CASSVDPGQTGGNSPLHF
TRBV7-3,TRBJ2-1,.,TRBD1,TGTGCCAGCAGCCTTCCGCGACAGGGGACCTACAATGAGCAGTTCTTC,CASSLPRQGTYNEQFF
TRBV27,TRBJ2-5,.,TRBD2,TGTGCCGGCAGTTTGGGCGGGAGGGCCCAAGAGACCCAGTACTTC,CAGSLGGRAQETQYF
TRBV7-9,TRBJ2-5,.,.,TGTGCCAGCATGGGGACGGGAGACGCGGAGACCCAGTACTTC,CASMGTGDAETQYF
TRBV15,TRBJ2-1,.,.,TGTGCCACCAGCAGAGGGACTGATTTCAATGAGCAGTTCTTC,CATSRGTDFNEQFF
TRBV6-5,TRBJ2-6,.,.,TGTGCCAGCAGTTACCAGATCTCTGGGGCCAACGTCCTGACTTTC,CASSYQISGANVLTF
TRBV27,TRBJ1-2,few,.,TGTGCCAGCAGACCCAACCCCCTTAGCGGGTTGGGCGGTAGTGGCTACACCTTC,CASRPNPLSGLGGSGYTF
TRBV21-1,TRBJ2-1,.,.,TGTGCCAGCAAGGGGCGGGAGGGTTTCAATGAGCAGTTCTTC,CASKGREGFNEQFF
TRBV12-2,TRBJ1-5,.,.,TGTGCAAGTCGCTTAGCGGACCTCTACAGGTACGGGCTAGGCAATCAGCCCCAGCATTTT,CASRLADLYRYGLGNQPQHF
TRBV7-6,TRBJ2-5,.,TRBD2,TGTGCCAGCAGCTTAATAGGACTAGGGGAAGGGACCCAGTACTTC,CASSLIGLGEGTQYF
TRBV7-8,TRBJ2-3,.,.,TGTGCCAGCAGCTTAGGGTTCGGGGGAGATACGCAGTATTTT,CASSLGFGGDTQYF